The 29 T cell receptor beta chains given below trace back to one sample, sequenced in a study of T cell repertoires in cytomegalovirus infection (dated by TCRdb to about 2019). TCRdb names Illumina HiSeq 1500 as the instrument used. TCRdb reran the public reads through fastp at Q25 and MiXCR, keeping productive beta chains. Under each unique CDR3 protein, matching rows form one entry showing the most common genes and DNA. This sample lists around 740,000 distinct CDR3 sequences; roughly a third were detected once. The ten largest clonotypes hold roughly 2.9% of the sample. The sample comprised PBMCs. These receptors were collected from a human donor in good health (CMV status not recorded). Some clones in this sample may be carry-over from other donors' samples.

The J gene is TRBJ1-5, the V gene TRBV5-6, with D tentatively TRBD1 (5 bases). Germline assignment: CDR1 SGHDT and CDR2 YYEEEE. V lost 1 base and J 7 bases, leaving 9 bases between the germline ends. CDR3 length equals 13 residues. The CDR3 DNA is TGTGCCAGCAGCTTGTCAGGGAGACAGCCCCAGCATTTT. Translation: CASSLSGRQPQHF.

This clonotype was seen many times. The rearrangement uses TRBV7-6 and TRBJ2-1, with 7 bases lining up with TRBD1. The V gene's germline CDR1 is SGHVS and CDR2 FNYEAQ. V trimming: 5 bases; J trimming: 4 bases; junction bases outside the gene matches: 2. The CDR3 extends over 13 amino acids. CDR3 residues: CASSETGYNEQFF. The DNA for the CDR3 is TGTGCCAGCAGCGAGACAGGGTACAATGAGCAGTTCTTC.

The sample holds a few counts of this clonotype. V is TRBV7-8 and J is TRBJ1-5, with no clear D. The V and J ends lost 5 bases and 4 bases respectively, with 9 bases between them. There are 13 residues in the CDR3. The germline V gene has CDR1 SGHVS and CDR2 FQNEAQ. The CDR3 spells CASSGPLNQPQHF. CDR3 DNA sequence: TGTGCCAGCAGCGGACCGTTGAATCAGCCCCAGCATTTT.

The V gene is TRBV19, the J gene TRBJ1-5, with D maybe TRBD1 (6 bases). Germline assignment: CDR1 LNHDA and CDR2 SQIVND (reference sequence). CDR3 size: 15 residues. V lost 3 bases and J 5 bases, leaving 14 bases between the germline ends. CDR3: CASSIDRTRDQPQHF. The CDR3 DNA reads TGTGCCAGTAGTATTGACAGGACCCGGGATCAGCCCCAGCATTTT.

At least ten counts were recorded for this clonotype. J is TRBJ1-6 and V is TRBV7-8; maybe TRBD1 (5 bases). The V end was cut by 5 bases, the J end by 6 bases, with 14 bases between. CDR3 size: 15 residues. Germline V gene sequence: CDR1 SGHVS, CDR2 FQNEAQ. The CDR3 sequence is CASSPWDVRNSPLHF. DNA of the CDR3: TGTGCCAGCAGCCCCTGGGACGTTCGTAATTCACCCCTCCACTTT.

The CDR3 nucleotides are TGTGCCAGCAGTAGAGACGGTTCCGAGCAGTACTTC. Translation: CASSRDGSEQYF. The rearrangement links TRBV28 to TRBJ2-7; D gene unclear. V shed 5 bases and J shed 6 bases, with 11 bases lying between them. Germline CDR1 reads MDHEN; CDR2 reads SYDVKM. The CDR3 length is 12 residues.

J is TRBJ1-1 and V is TRBV10-3, with D tentatively TRBD1 (6 bases). This CDR3 is built from 14 residues. Between the trimmed V and J ends, which lost 2 bases and 6 bases, there was a span of 13 bases. CDR1 is ENHRY and CDR2 is SYGVKD in the germline V gene. The CDR3 here is CAISEPNRDAEAFF. The DNA of the CDR3 is TGTGCCATCAGTGAGCCAAACAGGGACGCTGAAGCTTTCTTT.

The V and J genes are TRBV2 and TRBJ2-5, with D uncertain. Trimming removed 4 bases at V and 9 bases at J, with 21 bases between. The CDR3 runs to 15 residues. CDR1 SNHLY and CDR2 FYNNEI come from the germline V gene. In DNA, the CDR3 is TGTGCCAGCAGTGCCACCGATCCTTTGGCTATGGCCCAGTACTTC. This translates into CASSATDPLAMAQYF.

The chain recombines TRBV13 with TRBJ2-5, with 8 bases lining up with TRBD1. CDR1 and CDR2 from the germline V gene are PRHDT and FYEKMQ (reference sequence). Unmatched junction bases numbered 15, after V lost 5 bases and J lost 7 bases. CDR3 length equals 16 residues. CDR3 nucleotide sequence: TGTGCCAGCAGCCCGCTGGGACAGGATTCGATGGGGACCCAGTACTTC. Its translation is CASSPLGQDSMGTQYF.

CDR3 sequence (DNA): TGTGCCAGCAGTCTCTCCGGGGACATGGGGTATGGCTACACCTTC. Its translation is CASSLSGDMGYGYTF. The chain links TRBV6-2 or TRBV6-3 to TRBJ1-2, with D possibly matching TRBD1 (6 bases). Trimming removed 5 bases at V and 5 bases at J, with 18 bases between. The CDR3 spans 15 residues. Germline V gene sequence: CDR1 MNHEY, CDR2 SVGEGT.

This chain links TRBV12-3 or TRBV12-4 with TRBJ1-2; 7 positions match TRBD1. With V trimmed by 5 bases and J by 4 bases, 13 bases remained unmatched. The CDR3 contains 16 residues. In DNA form, the CDR3 reads TGTGCCAGCAGTCATCATCACGAGGCAGGGGGCTATGGCTACACCTTC. It translates to CASSHHHEAGGYGYTF.

V usage is TRBV28 and J usage is TRBJ2-7, with TRBD2 matching over 8 bases. V trimming: 6 bases; J trimming: 6 bases; junction bases outside the gene matches: 13. Looked up from germline, CDR1 is MDHEN and CDR2 is SYDVKM. The CDR3 is made up of 15 amino acids. The CDR3: CASSPALAGPAEQYF. The DNA for the CDR3 is TGTGCCAGCAGCCCCGCCCTAGCGGGCCCCGCCGAGCAGTACTTC. Looking up the rest from reference TRBV28 and TRBJ2-7 gives the full variable domain: DVKVTQSSRYLVKRTGEKVFLECVQDMDHENMFWYRQDPGLGLRLIYFSYDVKMKEKGDIPEGYSVSREKKERFSLILESASTNQTSMYLCASSPALAGPAEQYFGPGTRLTVT.

The sample holds a few counts of this clonotype. The chain links TRBV27 to TRBJ2-1; 10 bases line up with TRBD1. J lost 8 bases, V lost 6 bases, and 7 bases had no gene match. The CDR3 loop spans 14 amino acids. From germline, CDR1 is MNHEY and CDR2 SMNVEV (reference sequence). The DNA of the CDR3 is TGTGCCAGCAGGCGGACAGGGGGAATGGATGAGCAGTTCTTC. It encodes CASRRTGGMDEQFF.

This chain links TRBV3-1 with TRBJ1-1; D gene unclear. Germline V gene data show CDR1 as LGHDT and CDR2 as YNNKEL (reference sequence). V lost 1 base and J 1 base, leaving 10 bases between the germline ends. The length of the CDR3 is 15 residues. The chain's CDR3 is CASSQGRGTNTEAFF. The CDR3 DNA follows: TGTGCCAGCAGCCAAGGGCGGGGAACGAACACTGAAGCTTTCTTT.

The chain employs TRBV7-2 and TRBJ1-3, with D perhaps TRBD1 (5 bases). The CDR3 has 19 residues. The V end was cut by 3 bases, the J end by 0 bases, with 21 bases between. From germline, CDR1 is SGHTA and CDR2 FQGNSA. The CDR3 sequence is CASSFSPTTAVISGNTIYF. In nucleotides, the CDR3 is TGTGCCAGCAGCTTCTCTCCGACGACAGCCGTGATCTCTGGAAACACCATATATTTT.

Concerning this clonotype: Likely a read error: the CDR3 ends without its conserved phenylalanine or tryptophan. This chain links TRBV5-1 with TRBJ2-3; perhaps TRBD2 as D (5 bases). In germline, CDR1 is SGHRS, CDR2 YFSETQ. The CDR3 loop spans 14 amino acids. The CDR3 nucleotides read TGCGCCATCAGCAGGCGGGTCAGCACAGATACGCAGTATTTG. The encoded protein is CAISRRVSTDTQYL.

This clonotype was observed a few times. The V gene is TRBV5-1, the J gene TRBJ2-1; 9 bases agree with TRBD2. The germline V gene encodes CDR1 SGHRS and CDR2 YFSETQ. The CDR3 sequence is 16 residues long. The V segment lost 4 bases and the J segment 2 bases; nucleotides outside the gene matches: 7. CDR3 DNA: TGCGCCAGCAGCGTTTCTAGCGGGGTCACCTACAATGAGCAGTTCTTC. This gives the protein CASSVSSGVTYNEQFF.

This clonotype was found a few times. The rearrangement uses TRBV7-2 and TRBJ2-3; D is unclear. The V end was cut by 3 bases, the J end by 5 bases, with 15 bases between. Germline values: CDR1 SGHTA, CDR2 FQGNSA. CDR3 length: 15 residues. CDR3 nucleotides: TGTGCCAGCAGCTTGACAAGGGCAACGGAAGATACGCAGTATTTT. Amino acids: CASSLTRATEDTQYF.

A few counts support this clonotype. The chain couples TRBV28 to TRBJ2-7; D gene unclear. Germline values: CDR1 MDHEN, CDR2 SYDVKM. Trimming took off 6 bases at V and 0 bases at J, with 9 bases between the two ends. This CDR3 region has 13 residues. CDR3 DNA: TGTGCCAGCAGCGAGACACCCTCCTACGAGCAGTACTTC. As protein: CASSETPSYEQYF. The full variable domain, in which reference TRBV28 and TRBJ2-7 provide the parts outside the CDR3, is DVKVTQSSRYLVKRTGEKVFLECVQDMDHENMFWYRQDPGLGLRLIYFSYDVKMKEKGDIPEGYSVSREKKERFSLILESASTNQTSMYLCASSETPSYEQYFGPGTRLTVT.

The chain uses TRBV7-2 and TRBJ1-1; no definite D call. The CDR3 has 15 amino acids. Germline values: CDR1 SGHTA, CDR2 FQGNSA. The germline V and J ends were trimmed by 5 bases and 1 base, with 14 bases remaining between them. The CDR3 bases are TGTGCCAGCAGCCCAACCTTTACAGCGAACACTGAAGCTTTCTTT. Its protein is CASSPTFTANTEAFF.

The CDR3 DNA reads as TGTGCCAGCAGCTTAAACCGCCCGGGAGTAGAAGCTTTCTTT. It translates to CASSLNRPGVEAFF. This chain joins TRBV7-9 and TRBJ1-1; D unresolved. CDR3 length: 14 amino acids. Trimming left V 2 bases short and J 8 bases short, with 15 bases between. CDR1 and CDR2 (germline): SEHNR, FQNEAQ (reference sequence).

This clonotype has just a few counts. The genes are TRBV20-1 and TRBJ1-3, with a weak D call TRBD1 (5 bases). The germline V and J ends were trimmed by 3 bases and 2 bases, with 14 bases remaining between them. The V gene's germline CDR1 is DFQATT and CDR2 SNEGSKA (reference sequence). The CDR3 spans 15 residues. The CDR3 nucleotides read TGCAGTGCTAGTATGGGCAGGGCGGCTGGAAACACCATATATTTT. Amino acid sequence: CSASMGRAAGNTIYF.

This clonotype was seen ten or more times. The rearrangement joins TRBV7-8 to TRBJ2-5; D is possibly TRBD1 (5 bases). V was trimmed by 4 bases and J by 2 bases, leaving 20 bases between them. Germline CDR1 is SGHVS and CDR2 is FQNEAQ. This CDR3 region has 17 residues. This chain's CDR3 is CASSSNHAKKGQETQYF. The CDR3 region has the DNA TGTGCCAGCAGCTCAAATCATGCGAAGAAGGGGCAAGAGACCCAGTACTTC.

This clonotype has more than one count but fewer than ten. The chain joins TRBV11-1 to TRBJ2-2; D ambiguous. Germline lookup yields CDR1 SGHAT and CDR2 FQDESV (reference sequence). The ends were cut back, 4 bases at V and 11 bases at J, with 14 bases in the middle. The CDR3 totals 13 residues. The CDR3 region is CASSSEIDFELFF. The CDR3 region has the DNA TGTGCCAGCAGCTCCGAGATTGATTTCGAGCTGTTTTTT.

This chain uses TRBV6-2 or TRBV6-3 with TRBJ2-7; tentative D call: TRBD2 (5 bases). Germline lookup yields CDR1 MNHEY and CDR2 SVGEGT. The length of the CDR3 is 11 residues. Between the trimmed V and J ends, which lost 10 bases and 2 bases, there was a span of 9 bases. CDR3 region: CATGEAYEQYF. In nucleotides, the CDR3 is TGTGCCACCGGGGAAGCCTACGAGCAGTACTTC.

This chain connects TRBV5-4 to TRBJ2-3, with TRBD1 identical over 8 bases. Germline V gene data show CDR1 as SGHNT and CDR2 as YYREEE (reference sequence). The CDR3 runs to 15 residues. The junction had 6 bases not matched to a gene; V was cut back by 4 bases and J by 2 bases. The CDR3 coding sequence is TGTGCCAGCAGCGCGACAGGGGTCTTCACAGATACGCAGTATTTT. It codes for CASSATGVFTDTQYF.

The chain carries TRBV20-1 and TRBJ1-1; D remains unclear. Germline values: CDR1 DFQATT, CDR2 SNEGSKA (reference sequence). The CDR3 has 11 residues. V lost 6 bases to trimming and J lost 8 bases, with 13 bases between them. The CDR3 spells CSASYITEAFF. CDR3 bases: TGCAGTGCCAGTTACATCACCGAAGCTTTCTTT.

This clonotype has just a few counts. The rearrangement joins TRBV7-2 to TRBJ2-4, with 9 bases aligning to TRBD1. There are 13 residues in the CDR3. Germline values: CDR1 SGHTA, CDR2 FQGNSA. Trimming cost V 5 bases and J 7 bases; bases outside gene matches: 3. CDR3 protein: CASSQQGANIQYF. CDR3 nucleotides: TGTGCCAGCAGCCAACAGGGGGCGAACATTCAGTACTTC.

This clonotype appeared many times. J is TRBJ2-1 and V is TRBV28; 10 positions match TRBD2. Germline trimming cut 1 base from V and 7 bases from J; bases unmatched to any gene: 4. The CDR3 runs to 15 residues. Germline V gives CDR1 MDHEN, CDR2 SYDVKM. Written as DNA, the CDR3 is TGTGCCAGCAGTTTATCGTCTAGCGGGGGAAATGAGCAGTTCTTC. Protein: CASSLSSSGGNEQFF.